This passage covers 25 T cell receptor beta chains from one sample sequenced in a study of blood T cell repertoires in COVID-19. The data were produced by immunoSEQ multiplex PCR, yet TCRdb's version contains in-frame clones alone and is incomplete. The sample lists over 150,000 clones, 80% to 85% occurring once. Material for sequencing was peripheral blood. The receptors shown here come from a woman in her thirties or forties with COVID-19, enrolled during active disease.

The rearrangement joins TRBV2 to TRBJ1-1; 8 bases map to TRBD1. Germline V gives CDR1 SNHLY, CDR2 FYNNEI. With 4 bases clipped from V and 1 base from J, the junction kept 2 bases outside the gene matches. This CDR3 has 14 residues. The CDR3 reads CASSVGTGNTEAFF. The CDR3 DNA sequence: TGTGCCAGCAGTGTGGGGACAGGGAACACTGAAGCTTTCTTT.

The CDR3: CASSERGKVTYEQYF. Written as DNA, the CDR3 is TGTGCCAGCAGTGAACGAGGAAAGGTAACCTACGAGCAGTACTTC. The gene calls are TRBV6-1 and TRBJ2-7; D remains unclear. Trimming took off 2 bases at V and 2 bases at J, with 13 bases between the two ends. Germline lookup yields CDR1 MNHNS and CDR2 SASEGT. CDR3 length equals 15 residues.

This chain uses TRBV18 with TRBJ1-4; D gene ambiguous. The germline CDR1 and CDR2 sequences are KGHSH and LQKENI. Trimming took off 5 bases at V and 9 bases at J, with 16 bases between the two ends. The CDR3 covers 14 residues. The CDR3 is CASSYGGALQKLFF. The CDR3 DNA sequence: TGTGCCAGCTCATACGGCGGCGCTCTGCAAAAACTGTTTTTT.

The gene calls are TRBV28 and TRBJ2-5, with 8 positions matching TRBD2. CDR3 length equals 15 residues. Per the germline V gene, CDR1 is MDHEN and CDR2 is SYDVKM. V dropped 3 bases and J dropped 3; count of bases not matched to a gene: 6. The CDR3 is CASSLVGRGEETQYF. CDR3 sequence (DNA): TGTGCCAGCAGTTTGGTCGGGAGGGGAGAAGAGACCCAGTACTTC.

CDR3 protein: CASSEQQGVDTQYF. CDR3 nucleotide sequence: TGTGCCAGCAGTGAGCAACAGGGGGTGGATACGCAGTATTTT. V is TRBV2 and J is TRBJ2-3, with 8 bases aligning to TRBD1. The CDR3 sequence is 14 residues long. CDR1 and CDR2 from the germline V gene are SNHLY and FYNNEI. V lost 3 bases, J lost 6 bases, and 5 bases stayed unmatched.

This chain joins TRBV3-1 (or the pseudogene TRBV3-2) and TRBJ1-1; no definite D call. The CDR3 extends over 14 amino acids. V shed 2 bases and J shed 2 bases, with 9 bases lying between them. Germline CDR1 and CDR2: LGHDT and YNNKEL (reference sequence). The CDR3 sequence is CASSQSRFNTEAFF. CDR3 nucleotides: TGTGCCAGCAGCCAAAGCAGGTTCAACACTGAAGCTTTCTTT.

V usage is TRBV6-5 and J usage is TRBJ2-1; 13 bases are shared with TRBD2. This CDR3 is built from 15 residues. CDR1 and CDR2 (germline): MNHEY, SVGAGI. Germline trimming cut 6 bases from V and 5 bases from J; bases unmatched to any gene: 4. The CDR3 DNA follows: TGTGCCAGCAGCAGACTAGCGGGGGGCAACAATGAGCAGTTCTTC. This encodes CASSRLAGGNNEQFF.

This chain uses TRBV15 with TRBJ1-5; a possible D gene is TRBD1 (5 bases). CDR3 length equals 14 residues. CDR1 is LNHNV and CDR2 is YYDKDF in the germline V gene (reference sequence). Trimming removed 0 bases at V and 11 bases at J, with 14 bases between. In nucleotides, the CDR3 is TGTGCCACCAGCAGAGAGAACCAAGGGGTGACCCAGCATTTT. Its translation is CATSRENQGVTQHF.

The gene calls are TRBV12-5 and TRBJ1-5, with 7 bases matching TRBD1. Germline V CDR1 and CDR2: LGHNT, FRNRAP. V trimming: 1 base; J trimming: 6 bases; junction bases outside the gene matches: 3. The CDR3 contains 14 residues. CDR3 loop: CASGLATGSQPQHF. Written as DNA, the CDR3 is TGTGCTAGTGGTTTGGCGACAGGGTCTCAGCCCCAGCATTTT.

The CDR3 DNA sequence: TGTGCCAGCAGCCTCAATGATGTCCTCGGGGAGACCACCGGGGAGCTGTTTTTT. This translates into CASSLNDVLGETTGELFF. The gene calls are TRBV7-9 and TRBJ2-2, with D maybe TRBD2 (5 bases). V was shortened by 5 bases and J by 4 bases, with 23 bases between the two germline ends. CDR1 and CDR2 (germline): SEHNR, FQNEAQ (reference sequence). This CDR3 is built from 18 residues.

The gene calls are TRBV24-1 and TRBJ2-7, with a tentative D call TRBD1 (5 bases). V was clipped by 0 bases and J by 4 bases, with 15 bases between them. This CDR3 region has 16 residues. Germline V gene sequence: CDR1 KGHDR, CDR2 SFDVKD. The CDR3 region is CATSDLQRRGRYEQYF. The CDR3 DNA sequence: TGTGCCACCAGTGATTTGCAAAGAAGGGGCCGGTACGAGCAGTACTTC.

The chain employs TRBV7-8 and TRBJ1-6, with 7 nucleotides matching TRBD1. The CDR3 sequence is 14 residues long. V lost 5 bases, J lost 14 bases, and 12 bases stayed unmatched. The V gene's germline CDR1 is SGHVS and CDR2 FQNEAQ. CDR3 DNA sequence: TGTGCCAGCAGCGGACAGGAGACTATAGGGGCCCTCCACTTT. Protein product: CASSGQETIGALHF.

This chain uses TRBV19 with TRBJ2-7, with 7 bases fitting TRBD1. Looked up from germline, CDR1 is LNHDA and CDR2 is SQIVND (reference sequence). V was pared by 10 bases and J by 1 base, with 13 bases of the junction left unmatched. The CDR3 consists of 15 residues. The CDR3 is CATQGDARRSYEQYF. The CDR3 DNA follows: TGTGCCACCCAGGGGGATGCCAGGAGGTCCTACGAGCAGTACTTC.

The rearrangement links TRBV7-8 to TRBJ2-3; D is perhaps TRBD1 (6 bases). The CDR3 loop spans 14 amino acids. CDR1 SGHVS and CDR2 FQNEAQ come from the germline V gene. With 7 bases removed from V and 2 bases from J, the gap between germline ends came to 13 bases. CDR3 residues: CASTLQGYTDTQYF. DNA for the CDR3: TGTGCCAGCACCCTACAGGGTTACACAGATACGCAGTATTTT.

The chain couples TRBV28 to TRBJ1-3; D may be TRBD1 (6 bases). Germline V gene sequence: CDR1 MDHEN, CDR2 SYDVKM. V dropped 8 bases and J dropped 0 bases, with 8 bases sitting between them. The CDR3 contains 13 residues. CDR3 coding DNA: TGTGCCAGCGGACAGAGCTCTGGAAACACCATATATTTT. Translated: CASGQSSGNTIYF. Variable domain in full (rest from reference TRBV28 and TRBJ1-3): DVKVTQSSRYLVKRTGEKVFLECVQDMDHENMFWYRQDPGLGLRLIYFSYDVKMKEKGDIPEGYSVSREKKERFSLILESASTNQTSMYLCASGQSSGNTIYFGEGSWLTVV.

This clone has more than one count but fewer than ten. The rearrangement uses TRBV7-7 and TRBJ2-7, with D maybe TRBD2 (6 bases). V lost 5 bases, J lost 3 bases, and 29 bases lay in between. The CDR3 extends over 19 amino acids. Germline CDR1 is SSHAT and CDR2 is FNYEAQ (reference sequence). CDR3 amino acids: CASSPAPKENLGGYYEQYF. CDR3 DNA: TGTGCCAGCAGCCCCGCCCCAAAAGAGAACCTTGGAGGGTACTACGAGCAGTACTTC.

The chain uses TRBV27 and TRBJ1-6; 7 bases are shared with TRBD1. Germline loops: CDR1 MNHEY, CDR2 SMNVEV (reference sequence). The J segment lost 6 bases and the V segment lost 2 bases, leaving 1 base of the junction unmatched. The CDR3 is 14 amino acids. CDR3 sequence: CASSLRDSNSPLHF. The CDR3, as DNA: TGTGCCAGCAGTTTAAGGGACAGTAATTCACCCCTCCACTTT.

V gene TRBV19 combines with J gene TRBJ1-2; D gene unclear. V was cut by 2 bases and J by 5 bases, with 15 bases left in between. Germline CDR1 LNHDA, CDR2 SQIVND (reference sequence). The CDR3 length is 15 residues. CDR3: CASSIFTLDTYGYTF. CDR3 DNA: TGTGCCAGTAGTATATTCACCCTTGACACGTATGGCTACACCTTC.

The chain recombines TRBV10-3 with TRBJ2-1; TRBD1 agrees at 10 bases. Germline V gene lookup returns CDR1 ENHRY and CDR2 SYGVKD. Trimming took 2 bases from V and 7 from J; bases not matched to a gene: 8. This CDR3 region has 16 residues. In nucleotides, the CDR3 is TGTGCCATCAGTGAGCCCGGACAGGGGGATTGGAATGAGCAGTTCTTC. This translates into CAISEPGQGDWNEQFF.

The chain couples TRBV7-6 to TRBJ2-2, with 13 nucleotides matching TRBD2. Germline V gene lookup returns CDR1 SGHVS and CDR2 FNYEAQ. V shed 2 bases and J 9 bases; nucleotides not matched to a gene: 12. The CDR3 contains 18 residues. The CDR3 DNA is TGTGCCAGCAGCTTATACCACGCACTAGCGGGGGGGCCGCGGGAGCTGTTTTTT. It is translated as CASSLYHALAGGPRELFF. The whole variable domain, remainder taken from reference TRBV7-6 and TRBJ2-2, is GAGVSQSPRYKVTKRGQDVALRCDPISGHVSLYWYRQALGQGPEFLTYFNYEAQQDKSGLPNDRFSAERPEGSISTLTIQRTEQRDSAMYRCASSLYHALAGGPRELFFGEGSRLTVL.

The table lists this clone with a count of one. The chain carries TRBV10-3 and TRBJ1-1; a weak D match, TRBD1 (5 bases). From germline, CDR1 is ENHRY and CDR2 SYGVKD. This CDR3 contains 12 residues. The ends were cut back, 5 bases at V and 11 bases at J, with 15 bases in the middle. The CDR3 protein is CAISSGQGRAFF. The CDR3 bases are TGTGCCATCAGTTCTGGGCAGGGCCGGGCTTTCTTT.

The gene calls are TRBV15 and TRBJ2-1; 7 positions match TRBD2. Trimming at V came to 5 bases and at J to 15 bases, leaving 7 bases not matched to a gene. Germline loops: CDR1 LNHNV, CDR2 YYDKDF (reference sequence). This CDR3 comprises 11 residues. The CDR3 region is CATSRGDAAFF. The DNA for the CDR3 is TGTGCCACCAGCCGGGGGGACGCCGCGTTCTTC. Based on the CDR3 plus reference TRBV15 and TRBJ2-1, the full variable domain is DAMVIQNPRYQVTQFGKPVTLSCSQTLNHNVMYWYQQKSSQAPKLLFHYYDKDFNNEADTPDNFQSRRPNTSFCFLDIRSPGLGDTAMYLCATSRGDAAFFGPGTRLTVL.

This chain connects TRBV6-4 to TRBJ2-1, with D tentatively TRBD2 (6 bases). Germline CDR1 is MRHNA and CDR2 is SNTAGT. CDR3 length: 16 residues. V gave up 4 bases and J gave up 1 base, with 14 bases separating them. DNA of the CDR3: TGTGCCAGCAGTGTAGCGGCCCTAGAATCCTACAATGAGCAGTTCTTC. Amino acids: CASSVAALESYNEQFF.

The CDR3 sequence is CASSLYPGMNTEAFF. The CDR3 bases are TGTGCCAGCAGTTTATATCCAGGGATGAACACTGAAGCTTTCTTT. The V and J genes are TRBV27 and TRBJ1-1; TRBD1 is a possible D gene (5 bases). Trimming took 1 base from V and 0 from J, leaving 9 bases between them. CDR1 MNHEY and CDR2 SMNVEV come from the germline V gene (reference sequence). CDR3 length: 15 amino acids.

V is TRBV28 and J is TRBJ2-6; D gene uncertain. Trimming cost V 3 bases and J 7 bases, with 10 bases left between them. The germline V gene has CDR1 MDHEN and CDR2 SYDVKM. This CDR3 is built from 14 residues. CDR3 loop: CASSLLRAANVLTF. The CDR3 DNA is TGTGCCAGCAGTTTGTTAAGAGCTGCCAACGTCCTGACTTTC.